This TCR beta chain originates from a study of CD8 T cells in ankylosing spondylitis. Whole-study results and caveats: Apparently characteristic of ankylosing spondylitis blood was a TCR beta motif (about 8 highly homologous variants). Significantly higher representation of disease-linked clones was reported for matched ankylosing spondylitis synovial fluid.

With respect to this clonotype: Its target is unknown.

Making use of molecular barcodes, quantitative 5'-RACE generated TCR beta libraries. TCRdb independently ran MiXCR on the 5' RACE reads; one entry per CDR3 protein. Of some 30,000 distinct CDR3 sequences listed, 12% to 15% are singletons. This CDR3 contains 16 residues. Losses at the gene ends were 4 bases for V and 2 bases for J; bases not matched to a gene: 7. CDR1 is SGHRS and CDR2 is YFSETQ in the germline V gene. This receptor was taken from a male donor with ankylosing spondylitis or in good health (not recorded which). V and J are TRBV5-1 and TRBJ2-2, with TRBD1 matching over 8 bases. The source material was blood. Here the CDR3 reads CASSLRTGPNTGELFF. Written as DNA, the CDR3 is TGCGCCAGCAGCCTCAGGACAGGGCCCAACACCGGGGAGCTGTTTTTT. The whole variable domain, filled in from reference TRBV5-1 and TRBJ2-2, reads KAGVTQTPRYLIKTRGQQVTLSCSPISGHRSVSWYQQTPGQGLQFLFEYFSETQRNKGNFPGRFSGRQFSNSRSEMNVSTLELGDSALYLCASSLRTGPNTGELFFGEGSRLTVL.